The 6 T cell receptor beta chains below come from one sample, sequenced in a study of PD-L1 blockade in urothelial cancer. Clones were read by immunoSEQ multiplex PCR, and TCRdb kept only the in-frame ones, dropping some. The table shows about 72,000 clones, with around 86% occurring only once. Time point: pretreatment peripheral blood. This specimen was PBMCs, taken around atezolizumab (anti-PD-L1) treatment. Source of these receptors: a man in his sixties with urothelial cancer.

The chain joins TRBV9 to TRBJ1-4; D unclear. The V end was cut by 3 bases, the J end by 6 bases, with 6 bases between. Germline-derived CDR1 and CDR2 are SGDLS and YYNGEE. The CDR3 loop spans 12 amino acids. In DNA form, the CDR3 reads TGTGCCAGCAGCGGAGCGGATGAAAAACTGTTTTTT. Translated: CASSGADEKLFF.

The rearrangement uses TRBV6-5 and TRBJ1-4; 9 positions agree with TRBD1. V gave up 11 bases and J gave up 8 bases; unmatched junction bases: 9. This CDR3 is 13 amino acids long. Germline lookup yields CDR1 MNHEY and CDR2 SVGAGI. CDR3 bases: TGTGCCTCCCGGACAGGGGTGAGCGAAAAACTGTTTTTT. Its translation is CASRTGVSEKLFF.

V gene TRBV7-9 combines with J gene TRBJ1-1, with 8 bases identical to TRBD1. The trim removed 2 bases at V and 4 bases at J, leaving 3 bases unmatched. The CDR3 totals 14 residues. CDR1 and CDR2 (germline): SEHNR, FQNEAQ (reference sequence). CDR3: CASSLSTGGTEAFF. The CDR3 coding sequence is TGTGCCAGCAGCTTATCAACAGGGGGCACTGAAGCTTTCTTT.

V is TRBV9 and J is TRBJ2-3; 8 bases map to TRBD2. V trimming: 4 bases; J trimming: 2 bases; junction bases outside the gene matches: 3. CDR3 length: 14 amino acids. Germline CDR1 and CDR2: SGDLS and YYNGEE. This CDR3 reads CASSRGGYTDTQYF. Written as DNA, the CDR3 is TGTGCCAGCAGCCGGGGGGGTTACACAGATACGCAGTATTTT. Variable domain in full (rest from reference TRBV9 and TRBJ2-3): DSGVTQTPKHLITATGQRVTLRCSPRSGDLSVYWYQQSLDQGLQFLIQYYNGEERAKGNILERFSAQQFPDLHSELNLSSLELGDSALYFCASSRGGYTDTQYFGPGTRLTVL.

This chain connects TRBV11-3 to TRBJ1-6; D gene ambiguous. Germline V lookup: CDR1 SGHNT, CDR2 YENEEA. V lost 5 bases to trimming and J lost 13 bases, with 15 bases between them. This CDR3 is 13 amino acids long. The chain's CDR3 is CASSASGVSPLHF. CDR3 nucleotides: TGTGCCAGCAGCGCGAGTGGTGTAAGCCCCCTCCACTTT.

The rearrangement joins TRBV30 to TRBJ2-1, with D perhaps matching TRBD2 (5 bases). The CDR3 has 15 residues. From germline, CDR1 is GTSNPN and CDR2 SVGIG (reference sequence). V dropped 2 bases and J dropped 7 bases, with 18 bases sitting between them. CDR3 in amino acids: CAWSRGLDGQNEQFF. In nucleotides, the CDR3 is TGTGCCTGGAGTCGAGGGTTAGATGGGCAGAATGAGCAGTTCTTC.